This T cell receptor beta chain was profiled in a study of blood T cell repertoires in COVID-19. Background on the study: Whether acute or convalescent, the COVID-19 samples came from the United States, Italy and Spain. The analysed material was cDNA or gDNA that came from T cells, B-cell-depleted T cells, or PBMCs.

The CDR3 has 12 amino acids. Per germline, CDR1 SGHRS and CDR2 YFSETQ. Trimming cost V 4 bases and J 7 bases, with 12 bases left between them. Original analysis: Nucleated cell number was recorded as an estimate derived from reference gene primer amplification. Assay: immunoSEQ multiplex PCR; the TCRdb copy retains only in-frame clones and omits some. The V and J calls and clone size were taken over from that table, and D and trimming were inferred from the DNA. The sample lists roughly 170,000 clones, around 86% occurring once. The chain combines TRBV5-1 with TRBJ2-7; possible D gene TRBD2, 5 bases. The sequence derives from a man aged 35 to 55 with active or convalescent COVID-19. The sample comprised peripheral blood. In DNA form, the CDR3 reads TGCGCCAGCAGCCCTAGATCGGGAGAGCAGTACTTC. Translating gives CASSPRSGEQYF.